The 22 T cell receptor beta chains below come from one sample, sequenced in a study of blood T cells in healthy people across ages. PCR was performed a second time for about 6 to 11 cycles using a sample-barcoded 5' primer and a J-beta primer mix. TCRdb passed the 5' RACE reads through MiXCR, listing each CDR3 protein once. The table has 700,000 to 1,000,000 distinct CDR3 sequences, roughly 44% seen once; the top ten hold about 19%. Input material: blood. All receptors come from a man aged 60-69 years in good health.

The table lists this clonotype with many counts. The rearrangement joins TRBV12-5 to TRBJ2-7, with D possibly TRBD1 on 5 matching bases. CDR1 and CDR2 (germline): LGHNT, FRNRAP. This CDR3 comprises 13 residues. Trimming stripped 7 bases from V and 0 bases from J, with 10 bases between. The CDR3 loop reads CASAVQGSYEQYF. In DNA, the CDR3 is TGTGCTAGTGCTGTCCAGGGCTCCTACGAGCAGTACTTC.

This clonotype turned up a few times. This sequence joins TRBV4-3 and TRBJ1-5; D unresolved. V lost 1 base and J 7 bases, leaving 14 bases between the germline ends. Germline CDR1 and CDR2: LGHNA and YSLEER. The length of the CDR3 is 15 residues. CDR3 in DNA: TGCGCCAGCAGCCAAGGAGTTGTTGTCGGACAGCCCCAGCATTTT. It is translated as CASSQGVVVGQPQHF.

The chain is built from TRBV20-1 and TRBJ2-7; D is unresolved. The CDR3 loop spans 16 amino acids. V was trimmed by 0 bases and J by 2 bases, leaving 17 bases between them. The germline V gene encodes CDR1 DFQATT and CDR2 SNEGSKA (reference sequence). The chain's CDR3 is CSARDPVTAPTYEQYF. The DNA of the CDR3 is TGCAGTGCTAGAGATCCCGTCACAGCCCCAACCTACGAGCAGTACTTC.

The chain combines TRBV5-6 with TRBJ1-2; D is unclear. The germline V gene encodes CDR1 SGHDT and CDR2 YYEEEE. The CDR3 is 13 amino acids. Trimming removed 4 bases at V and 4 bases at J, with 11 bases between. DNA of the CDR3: TGTGCCAGCAGCCCCCAAGGGATCTATGGCTACACCTTC. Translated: CASSPQGIYGYTF.

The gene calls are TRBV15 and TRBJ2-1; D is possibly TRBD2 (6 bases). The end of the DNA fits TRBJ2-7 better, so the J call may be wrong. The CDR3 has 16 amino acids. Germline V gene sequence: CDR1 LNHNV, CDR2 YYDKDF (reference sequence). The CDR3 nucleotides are TGTGCCACCAGCGCCGGCGGGGATAGCTCCTACAATGAGCAGTACTTC. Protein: CATSAGGDSSYNEQYF.

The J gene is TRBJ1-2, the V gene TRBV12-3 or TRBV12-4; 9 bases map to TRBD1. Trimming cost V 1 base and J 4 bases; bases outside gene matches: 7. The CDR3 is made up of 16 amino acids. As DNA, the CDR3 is TGTGCCAGCAGTTTAGGGACAGGGGAGAGCCTCTATGGCTACACCTTC. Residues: CASSLGTGESLYGYTF.

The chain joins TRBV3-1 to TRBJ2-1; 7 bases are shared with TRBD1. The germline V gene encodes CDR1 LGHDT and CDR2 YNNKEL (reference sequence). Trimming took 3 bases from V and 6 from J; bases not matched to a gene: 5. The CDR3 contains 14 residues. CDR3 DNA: TGTGCCAGCAGCCACCGCCGGACAGGCAATGAGCAGTTCTTC. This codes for CASSHRRTGNEQFF.

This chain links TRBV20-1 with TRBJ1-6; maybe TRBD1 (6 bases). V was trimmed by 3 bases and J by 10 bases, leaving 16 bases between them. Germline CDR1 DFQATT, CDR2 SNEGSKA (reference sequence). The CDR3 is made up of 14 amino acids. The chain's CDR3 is CSARRAGEESPLHF. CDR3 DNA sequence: TGCAGTGCTAGGCGGGCAGGGGAGGAATCACCCCTCCACTTT.

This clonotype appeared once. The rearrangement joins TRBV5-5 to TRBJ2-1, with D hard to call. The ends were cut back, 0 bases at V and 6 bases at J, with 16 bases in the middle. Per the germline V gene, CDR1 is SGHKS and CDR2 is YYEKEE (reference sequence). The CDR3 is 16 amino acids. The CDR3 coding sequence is TGTGCCAGCAGCTTGGACGTACTGGGGTGGGGCAATGAGCAGTTCTTC. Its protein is CASSLDVLGWGNEQFF.

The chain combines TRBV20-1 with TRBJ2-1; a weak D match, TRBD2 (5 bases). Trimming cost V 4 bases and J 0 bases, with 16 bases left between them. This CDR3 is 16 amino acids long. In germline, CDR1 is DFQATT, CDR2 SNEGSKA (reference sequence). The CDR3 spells CSAISSVASSYNEQFF. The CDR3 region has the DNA TGCAGTGCTATCAGTAGCGTAGCAAGCTCCTACAATGAGCAGTTCTTC.

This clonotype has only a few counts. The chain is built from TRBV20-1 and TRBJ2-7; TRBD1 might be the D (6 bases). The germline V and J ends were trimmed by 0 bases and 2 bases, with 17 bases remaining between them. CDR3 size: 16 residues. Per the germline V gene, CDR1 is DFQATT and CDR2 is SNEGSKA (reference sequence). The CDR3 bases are TGCAGTGCTAGAGATCTGACAGGCCTTCACACCTACGAGCAGTACTTC. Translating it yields CSARDLTGLHTYEQYF.

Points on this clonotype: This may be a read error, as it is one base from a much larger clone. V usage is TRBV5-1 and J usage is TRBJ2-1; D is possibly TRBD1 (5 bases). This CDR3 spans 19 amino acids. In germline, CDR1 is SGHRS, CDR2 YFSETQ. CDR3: CDSSLGSLGRGSLSSEQFF. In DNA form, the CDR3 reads TGCGACAGCAGCTTGGGATCTCTTGGTAGGGGTTCGCTTAGTAGTGAGCAGTTCTTC.

For the CDR3, the DNA is TGTGCCAGCAGGATGGGACTAGCGGGGGAGCAGTACTTC. It codes for CASRMGLAGEQYF. The rearrangement joins TRBV6-2 or TRBV6-3 to TRBJ2-4; 14 bases fit TRBD2. In germline, CDR1 is MNHEY, CDR2 SVGEGT. The CDR3 sequence is 13 residues long. The junction had 5 bases not matched to a gene; V was cut back by 6 bases and J by 13 bases.

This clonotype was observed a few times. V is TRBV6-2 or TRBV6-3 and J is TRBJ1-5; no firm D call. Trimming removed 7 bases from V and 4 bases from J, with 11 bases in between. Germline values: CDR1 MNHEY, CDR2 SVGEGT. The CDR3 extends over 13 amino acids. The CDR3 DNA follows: TGTGCCAGCACTCAAGCGGGAAATCAGCCCCAGCATTTT. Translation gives CASTQAGNQPQHF.

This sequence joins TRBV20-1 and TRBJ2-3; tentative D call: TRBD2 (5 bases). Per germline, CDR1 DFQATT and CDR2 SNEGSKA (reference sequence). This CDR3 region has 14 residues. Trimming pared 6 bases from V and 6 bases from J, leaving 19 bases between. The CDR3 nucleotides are TGCAGTGCCCGAAGGCCCGGGATATCGGATACGCAGTATTTT. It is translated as CSARRPGISDTQYF.

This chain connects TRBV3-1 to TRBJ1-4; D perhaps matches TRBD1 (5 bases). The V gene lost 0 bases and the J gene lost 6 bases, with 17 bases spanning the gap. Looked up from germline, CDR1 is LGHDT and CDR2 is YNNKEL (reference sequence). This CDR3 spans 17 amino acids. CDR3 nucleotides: TGTGCCAGCAGCCAAGATGGGGCAGTGGAGTTGTATGAAAAACTGTTTTTT. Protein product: CASSQDGAVELYEKLFF.

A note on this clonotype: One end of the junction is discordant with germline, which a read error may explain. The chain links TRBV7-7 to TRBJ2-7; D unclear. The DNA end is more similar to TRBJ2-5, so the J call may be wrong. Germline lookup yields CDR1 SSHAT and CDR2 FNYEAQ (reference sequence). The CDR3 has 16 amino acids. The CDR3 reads CASSLGFSGVLETQYF. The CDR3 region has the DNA TGTGCTAGCAGCTTAGGATTCTCGGGCGTGCTAGAGACCCAGTACTTC.

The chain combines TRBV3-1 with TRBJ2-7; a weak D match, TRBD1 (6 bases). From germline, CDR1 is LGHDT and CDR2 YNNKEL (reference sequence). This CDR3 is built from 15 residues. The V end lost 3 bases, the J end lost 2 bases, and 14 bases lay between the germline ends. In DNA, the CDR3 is TGTGCCAGCAGCCACTGGGCGGACAGAGCCTACGAGCAGTACTTC. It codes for CASSHWADRAYEQYF.

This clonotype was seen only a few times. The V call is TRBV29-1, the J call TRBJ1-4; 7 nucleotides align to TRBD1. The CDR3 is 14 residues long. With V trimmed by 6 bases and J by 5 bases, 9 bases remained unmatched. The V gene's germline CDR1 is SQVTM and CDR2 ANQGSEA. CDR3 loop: CSVEPGQRNEKLFF. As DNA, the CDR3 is TGCAGCGTAGAGCCGGGACAGAGAAATGAAAAACTGTTTTTT.

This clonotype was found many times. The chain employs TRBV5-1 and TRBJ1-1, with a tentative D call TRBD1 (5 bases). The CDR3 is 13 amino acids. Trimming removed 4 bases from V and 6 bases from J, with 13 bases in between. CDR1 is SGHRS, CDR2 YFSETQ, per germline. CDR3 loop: CASSTSGWAEAFF. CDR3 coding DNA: TGCGCCAGCAGCACTTCAGGGTGGGCTGAAGCTTTCTTT.

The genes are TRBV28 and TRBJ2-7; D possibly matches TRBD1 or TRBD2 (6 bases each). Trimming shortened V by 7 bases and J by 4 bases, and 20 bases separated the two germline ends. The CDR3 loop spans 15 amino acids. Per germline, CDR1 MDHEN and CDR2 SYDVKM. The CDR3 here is CASINPSGAKYEQYF. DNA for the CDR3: TGTGCCAGCATTAACCCCTCGGGGGCTAAGTACGAGCAGTACTTC.

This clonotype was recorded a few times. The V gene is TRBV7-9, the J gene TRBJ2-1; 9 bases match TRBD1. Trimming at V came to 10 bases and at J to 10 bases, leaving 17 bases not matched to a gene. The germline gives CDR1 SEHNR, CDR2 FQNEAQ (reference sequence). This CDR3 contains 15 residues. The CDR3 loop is CATGPPQGAYSEQFF. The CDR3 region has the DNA TGTGCCACCGGTCCCCCACAGGGGGCCTACAGCGAGCAGTTCTTC.